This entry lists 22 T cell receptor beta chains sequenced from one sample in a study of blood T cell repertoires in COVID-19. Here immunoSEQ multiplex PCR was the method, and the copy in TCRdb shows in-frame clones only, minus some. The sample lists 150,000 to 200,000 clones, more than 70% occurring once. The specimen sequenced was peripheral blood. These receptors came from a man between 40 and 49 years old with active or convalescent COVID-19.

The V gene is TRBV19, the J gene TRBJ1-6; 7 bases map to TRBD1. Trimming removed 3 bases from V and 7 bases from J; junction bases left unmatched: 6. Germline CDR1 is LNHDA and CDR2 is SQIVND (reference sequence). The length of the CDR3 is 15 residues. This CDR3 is CASSINRGGNSPLHF. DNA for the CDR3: TGTGCCAGTAGTATCAACAGGGGCGGGAATTCACCCCTCCACTTT.

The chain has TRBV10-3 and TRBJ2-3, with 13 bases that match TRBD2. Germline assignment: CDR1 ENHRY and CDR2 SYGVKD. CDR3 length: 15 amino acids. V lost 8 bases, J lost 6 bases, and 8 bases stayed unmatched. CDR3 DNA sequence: TGTGCCATCGGATGGACTAGCGGGAGTACCGATACGCAGTATTTT. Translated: CAIGWTSGSTDTQYF.

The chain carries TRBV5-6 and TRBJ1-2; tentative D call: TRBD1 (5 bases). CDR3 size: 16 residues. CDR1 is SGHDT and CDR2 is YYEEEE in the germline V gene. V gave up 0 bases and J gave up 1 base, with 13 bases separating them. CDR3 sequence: CASSLARGEINYGYTF. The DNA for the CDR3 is TGTGCCAGCAGCTTGGCGCGGGGGGAGATTAACTATGGCTACACCTTC.

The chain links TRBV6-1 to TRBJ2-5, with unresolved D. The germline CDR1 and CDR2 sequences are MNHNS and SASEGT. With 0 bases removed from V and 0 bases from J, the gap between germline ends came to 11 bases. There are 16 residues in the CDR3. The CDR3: CASSEASPLYQETQYF. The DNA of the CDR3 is TGTGCCAGCAGTGAAGCCTCCCCCCTGTACCAAGAGACCCAGTACTTC.

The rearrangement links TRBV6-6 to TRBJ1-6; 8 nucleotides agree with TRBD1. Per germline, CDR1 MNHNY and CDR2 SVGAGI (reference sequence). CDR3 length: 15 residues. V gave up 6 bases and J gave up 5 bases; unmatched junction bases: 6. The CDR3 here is CASSRQGLDNSPLHF. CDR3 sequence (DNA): TGTGCCAGCAGCCGACAGGGGTTGGATAATTCACCCCTCCACTTT.

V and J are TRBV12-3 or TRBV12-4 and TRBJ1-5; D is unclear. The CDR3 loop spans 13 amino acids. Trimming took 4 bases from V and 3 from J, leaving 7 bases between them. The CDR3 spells CASSSQDNQPQHF. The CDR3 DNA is TGTGCCAGCAGTTCCCAGGACAATCAGCCCCAGCATTTT.

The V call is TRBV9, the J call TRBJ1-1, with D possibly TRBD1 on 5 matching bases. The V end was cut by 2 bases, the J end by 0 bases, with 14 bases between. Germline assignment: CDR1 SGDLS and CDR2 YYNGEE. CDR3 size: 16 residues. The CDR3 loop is CASSVTPGGVNTEAFF. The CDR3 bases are TGTGCCAGCAGCGTTACCCCGGGGGGGGTGAACACTGAAGCTTTCTTT.

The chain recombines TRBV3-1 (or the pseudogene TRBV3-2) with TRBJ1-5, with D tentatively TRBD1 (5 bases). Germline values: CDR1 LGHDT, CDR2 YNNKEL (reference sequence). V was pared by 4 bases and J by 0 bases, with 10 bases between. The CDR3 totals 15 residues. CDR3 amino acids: CASSPTGSSNQPQHF. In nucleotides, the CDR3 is TGTGCCAGCAGCCCAACAGGAAGTAGCAATCAGCCCCAGCATTTT.

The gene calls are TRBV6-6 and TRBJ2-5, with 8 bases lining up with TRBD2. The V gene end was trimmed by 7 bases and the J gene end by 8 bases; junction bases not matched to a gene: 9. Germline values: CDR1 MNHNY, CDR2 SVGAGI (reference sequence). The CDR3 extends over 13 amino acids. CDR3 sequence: CASTFTGGETQYF. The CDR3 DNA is TGTGCCAGCACCTTTACCGGGGGGGAAACCCAGTACTTC.

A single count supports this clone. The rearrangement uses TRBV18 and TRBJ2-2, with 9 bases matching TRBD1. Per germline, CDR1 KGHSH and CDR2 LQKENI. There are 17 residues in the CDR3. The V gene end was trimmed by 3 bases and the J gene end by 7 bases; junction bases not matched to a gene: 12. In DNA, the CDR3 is TGTGCCAGCTCACCCCGAGAGGGACAGGGCATCAACGGGGAGCTGTTTTTT. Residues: CASSPREGQGINGELFF.

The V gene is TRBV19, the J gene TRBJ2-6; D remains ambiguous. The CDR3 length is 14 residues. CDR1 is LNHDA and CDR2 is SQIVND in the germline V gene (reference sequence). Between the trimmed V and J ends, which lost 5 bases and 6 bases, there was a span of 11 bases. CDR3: CASSQYPEANVLTF. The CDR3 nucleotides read TGTGCCAGTAGTCAGTATCCCGAGGCCAACGTCCTGACTTTC.

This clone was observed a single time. The CDR3 DNA is TGCGCCAGCCGGTTTACGGGACTAGAAACAAATGAGCAGTTCTTC. This codes for CASRFTGLETNEQFF. This rearrangement joins TRBV5-1 to TRBJ2-1, with 8 bases lining up with TRBD2. Germline CDR1 reads SGHRS; CDR2 reads YFSETQ. V lost 7 bases, J lost 7 bases, and 13 bases stayed unmatched. This CDR3 is 15 amino acids long.

CDR3 sequence reads: CASSPGRAGLNNEQFF. DNA of the CDR3: TGTGCCAGCAGTCCCGGGCGAGCGGGACTTAACAATGAGCAGTTCTTC. The genes are TRBV28 and TRBJ2-1, with TRBD2 matching over 7 bases. V shed 5 bases and J 5 bases; nucleotides not matched to a gene: 12. This CDR3 has 16 residues. CDR1 is MDHEN and CDR2 is SYDVKM in the germline V gene.

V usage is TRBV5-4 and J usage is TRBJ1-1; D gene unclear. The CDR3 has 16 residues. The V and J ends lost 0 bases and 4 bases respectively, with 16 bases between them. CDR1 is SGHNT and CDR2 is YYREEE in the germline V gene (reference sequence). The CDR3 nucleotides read TGTGCCAGCAGCTTGGCGGGTGGTTCCGGGTTCACTGAAGCTTTCTTT. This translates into CASSLAGGSGFTEAFF.

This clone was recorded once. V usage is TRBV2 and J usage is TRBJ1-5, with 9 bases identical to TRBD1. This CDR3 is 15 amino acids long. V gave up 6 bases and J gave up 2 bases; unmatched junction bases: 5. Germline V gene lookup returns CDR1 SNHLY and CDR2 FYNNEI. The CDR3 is CASRGQGLGNQPQHF. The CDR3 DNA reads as TGTGCCAGCAGGGGACAGGGTTTAGGCAATCAGCCCCAGCATTTT. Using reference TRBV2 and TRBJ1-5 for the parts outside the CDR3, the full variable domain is EPEVTQTPSHQVTQMGQEVILRCVPISNHLYFYWYRQILGQKVEFLVSFYNNEISEKSEIFDDQFSVERPDGSNFTLKIRSTKLEDSAMYFCASRGQGLGNQPQHFGDGTRLSIL.

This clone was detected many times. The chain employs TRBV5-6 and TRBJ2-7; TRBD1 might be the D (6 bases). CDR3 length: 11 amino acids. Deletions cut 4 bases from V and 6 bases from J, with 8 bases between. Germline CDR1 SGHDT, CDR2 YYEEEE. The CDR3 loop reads CASSNRVEQYF. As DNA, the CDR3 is TGTGCCAGCAGCAACAGGGTCGAGCAGTACTTC.

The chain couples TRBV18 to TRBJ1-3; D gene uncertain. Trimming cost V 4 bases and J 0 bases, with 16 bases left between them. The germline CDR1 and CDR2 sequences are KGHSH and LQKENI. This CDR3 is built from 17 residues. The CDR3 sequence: CASSREIPTNSGNTIYF. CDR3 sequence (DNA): TGTGCCAGCTCACGGGAGATCCCAACAAACTCTGGAAACACCATATATTTT.

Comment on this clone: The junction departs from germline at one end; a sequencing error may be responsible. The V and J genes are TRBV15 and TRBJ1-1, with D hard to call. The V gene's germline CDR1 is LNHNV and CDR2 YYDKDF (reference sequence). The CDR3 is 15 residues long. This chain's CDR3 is CATSTSGLELAEAFF. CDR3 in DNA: TGCGCCACCAGCACGTCGGGGTTGGAATTGGCTGAAGCTTTCTTT.

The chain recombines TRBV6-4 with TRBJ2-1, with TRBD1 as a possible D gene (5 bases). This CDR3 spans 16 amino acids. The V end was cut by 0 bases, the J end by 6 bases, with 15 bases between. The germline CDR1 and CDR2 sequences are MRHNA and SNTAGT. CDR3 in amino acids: CASSDSAGQMPNEQFF. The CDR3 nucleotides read TGTGCCAGCAGTGACTCGGCAGGGCAAATGCCCAATGAGCAGTTCTTC.

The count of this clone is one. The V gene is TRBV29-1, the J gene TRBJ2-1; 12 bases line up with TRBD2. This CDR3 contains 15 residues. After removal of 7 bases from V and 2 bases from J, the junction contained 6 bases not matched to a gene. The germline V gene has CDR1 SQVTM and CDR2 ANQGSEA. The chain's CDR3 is CSARTSGNTYNEQFF. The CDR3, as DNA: TGCAGCGCCCGGACTAGCGGGAATACCTACAATGAGCAGTTCTTC.

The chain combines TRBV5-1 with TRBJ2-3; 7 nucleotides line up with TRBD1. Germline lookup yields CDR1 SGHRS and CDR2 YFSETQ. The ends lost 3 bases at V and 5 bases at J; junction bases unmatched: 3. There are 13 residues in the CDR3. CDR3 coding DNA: TGCGCCAGCAGCTCAACAGGGGTAGATACGCAGTATTTT. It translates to CASSSTGVDTQYF.

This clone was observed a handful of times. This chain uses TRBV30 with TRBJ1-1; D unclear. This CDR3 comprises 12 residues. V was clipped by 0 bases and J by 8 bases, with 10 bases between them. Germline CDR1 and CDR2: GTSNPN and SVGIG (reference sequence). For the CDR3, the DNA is TGTGCCTGGAGTGTACGGGAATTGGAAGCTTTCTTT. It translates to CAWSVRELEAFF.